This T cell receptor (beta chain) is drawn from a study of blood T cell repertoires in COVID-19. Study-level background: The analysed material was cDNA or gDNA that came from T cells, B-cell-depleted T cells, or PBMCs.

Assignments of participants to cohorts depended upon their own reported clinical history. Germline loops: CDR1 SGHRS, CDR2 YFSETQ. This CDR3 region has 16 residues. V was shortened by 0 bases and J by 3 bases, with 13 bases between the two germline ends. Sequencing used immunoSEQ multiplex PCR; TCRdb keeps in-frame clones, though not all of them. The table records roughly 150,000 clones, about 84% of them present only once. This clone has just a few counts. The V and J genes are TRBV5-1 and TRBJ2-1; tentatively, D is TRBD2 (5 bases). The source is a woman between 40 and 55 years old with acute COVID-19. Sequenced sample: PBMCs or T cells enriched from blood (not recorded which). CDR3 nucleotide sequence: TGCGCCAGCAGCTTGGGTAGCGAGACCTACTACAATGAGCAGTTCTTC. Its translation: CASSLGSETYYNEQFF.